This TCR beta chain was identified during a study of blood T cell repertoires in COVID-19 (TCRdb year 2020). Regarding the study in general: The collaborator samples originated in the United States, Italy and Spain and spanned the acute and convalescent phases of COVID-19. The prospective study material was composed of cDNA or gDNA derived from T cells, B-cell-depleted T cells, or PBMCs. Subjects who had been exposed to COVID-19, were actively infected with it, or had recovered from it provided the deeply sampled blood TCRbeta repertoires that made up the dataset. A freely available public database, intended as a resource for researchers studying the immune response to SARS-CoV-2, is where the repertoires were released. Samples came from the ongoing ImmuneRACE study (first 160 participants) plus 1,254 subjects from 6 global collaborators. Nearly every sample came with metadata listing a de-identified subject ID, COVID-19 status, age in years and sex. Where available, HLA class I and class II types were obtained from metadata supplied by the sample provider rather than from assay-based typing. Paper-wide results and their limitations: The quantity of clinical and demographic metadata differed by source and by participant and was supplied without curation.

Participants in the prospective study were enrolled through a virtual design, were aged about 18 to 100 years, and lived in roughly 25 United States geographic areas. To assign participants to cohorts, the prospective study relied on clinical history that participants themselves reported in a screening survey and a study questionnaire. In the prospective study, whole blood, serum and a nasopharyngeal or oropharyngeal swab were collected from each participant by mobile phlebotomists. Over a roughly two-month period, participants in the prospective study had the option of providing additional blood draws and questionnaires. Before DNA extraction, prospective study blood samples were shipped either frozen or at room temperature. TCRbeta CDR3 regions were amplified from genomic DNA by means of the immunoSEQ Assay, a bias-controlled multiplex PCR. As for the authors' bioinformatics: The number of nucleated cells in each sample was estimated by amplification of reference gene primers within the assay. Sequence reads were collapsed and filtered to measure the absolute abundance of every unique TCRbeta CDR3 rearrangement. For each sample, productive Simpson clonality was calculated by taking the square root of Simpson's diversity index across productive rearrangements. This is the immuneACCESS table as TCRdb keeps it, with only in-frame sequences that have V and J called. A part of the clones is gone; compared with another copy, unresolved V genes explain less than half, and the rest is unexplained. That table supplies the V and J calls and clone size; D and trimming were determined from the DNA. The sample table records 130,000 to 150,000 clones; roughly 90% of these occur just once. Jointly, the top ten make up 0.95% to 1.5% of the sample.

This clone has a single count. The target of this receptor is not known. No much larger clonotype is one base removed from it; base qualities were not supplied. Sequencing was carried out using PBMCs or T cells enriched from blood (not recorded which). This receptor was obtained from a woman in her 30s with acute COVID-19.

CDR3 loop: CASSIVEGSYNEQFF. The nucleotides are TGTGCCAGTAGTATAGTCGAGGGATCCTACAATGAGCAGTTCTTC. Here the chain combines TRBV19 and TRBJ2-1, and the D gene may be TRBD2, 5 bases matching. The trim is 1 base for V and 1 base for J, with a gap of 8 bases between the germline ends. Inclusive of the bounding cysteine and phenylalanine, the CDR3 is 15 residues long. Only the CDR3 DNA is retained, 45 bases long and in frame from the first base. Reading the germline V gene (reference sequence) gives CDR1 LNHDA and CDR2 SQIVND.